The present T cell receptor (beta chain) was sequenced within a study of T cells in Graves' hyperthyroidism and ophthalmopathy. Study-wide results and limits: Ophthalmopathy onset followed model prediction by a median about six months.

Researchers took RNA transcripts and amplified the TCR beta CDR3 regions from them. The TCR CDR3 was amplified in a first-round RT-PCR using the HTBI primer set. From the multiplex PCR reads, TCRdb called clonotypes with MiXCR, one entry per CDR3 protein. Among 690,000 or so distinct CDR3 sequences listed, approximately 19% were seen once. CDR3 size: 14 residues. In germline, CDR1 is LNHDA, CDR2 SQIVND (reference sequence). V gave up 6 bases and J gave up 6 bases, with 17 bases separating them. Details on this clonotype: The antigen is not known.

The rearrangement joins TRBV19 to TRBJ1-1; D is possibly TRBD1 (6 bases). The source is a woman aged 50 to 60 with Graves' hyperthyroidism that later progressed to Graves' ophthalmopathy. The source material was blood. CDR3 sequence: CASRPPGVGAEAFF. CDR3 sequence (DNA): TGTGCCAGTAGACCTCCAGGGGTTGGGGCTGAAGCTTTCTTT.